The 21 T cell receptor beta chains below all came from one sample that was sequenced in a study of shared clonotypes between healthy human individuals (dated by TCRdb to about 2020). The library was obtained by the immunoSEQ multiplex PCR assay. TCRdb provides this immuneACCESS table in a form limited to in-frame rearrangements. Some clones are lacking; in checked studies, under half of them reflect an unresolved V gene, and why the rest are absent is not known. The sample table holds around 500,000 clones, of which about 84% were seen once. The ten largest account for more than 9.5% of the sample. The sequencing sample was made of PBMCs. The source is a woman between 40 and 55 years old in good health. Some clones in this sample may be carry-over from other donors' samples.

For this clone: A far more abundant clone sits one base away, making this likely a read error. Other DNA sequences within the sample encode an identical CDR3. The CDR3 reads CAWSVRARRETQYF. The CDR3 nucleotides read TGTGCCTGGAGTGTTAGAGCGCGGAGAGAGACCCAGTACTTC. This chain links TRBV30 with TRBJ2-5; D is undetermined. The V end lost 0 bases, the J end lost 4 bases, and 12 bases lay between the germline ends. The length of the CDR3 is 14 residues. CDR1 GTSNPN and CDR2 SVGIG come from the germline V gene (reference sequence). Drawing the rest from reference TRBV30 and TRBJ2-5, the complete variable domain is SQTIHQWPATLVQPVGSPLSLECTVEGTSNPNLYWYRQAAGRGLQLLFYSVGIGQISSEVPQNLSASRPQDRQFILSSKKLLLSDSGFYLCAWSVRARRETQYFGPGTRLLVL.

V is TRBV19 and J is TRBJ2-7; maybe TRBD2 (5 bases). The CDR3 loop spans 14 amino acids. The V end was cut by 2 bases, the J end by 3 bases, with 11 bases between. Germline V CDR1 and CDR2: LNHDA, SQIVND (reference sequence). The DNA for the CDR3 is TGTGCCAGTAGTATACGAGAGGGCCTCTACGAGCAGTACTTC. Protein: CASSIREGLYEQYF.

The chain has TRBV28 and TRBJ1-2, with D unresolved. V gave up 3 bases and J gave up 8 bases, with 10 bases separating them. Germline CDR1 is MDHEN and CDR2 is SYDVKM. This CDR3 spans 12 amino acids. This CDR3 reads CASSFPRRGYTF. CDR3 nucleotides: TGTGCCAGCAGTTTTCCCAGGCGCGGCTACACCTTC.

V gene TRBV7-2 combines with J gene TRBJ2-1; 10 positions agree with TRBD2. V lost 1 base to trimming and J lost 10 bases; unmatched junction nucleotides: 10. Germline V gives CDR1 SGHTA, CDR2 FQGNSA. The CDR3 is 16 amino acids. This CDR3 reads CASSLVSLAGAQEQFF. For the CDR3, the DNA is TGTGCCAGCAGCTTAGTTAGCCTAGCGGGAGCGCAGGAGCAGTTCTTC.

The chain links TRBV19 to TRBJ1-1; 7 bases agree with TRBD1. Germline V gives CDR1 LNHDA, CDR2 SQIVND (reference sequence). CDR3 length: 14 amino acids. The J segment lost 1 base and the V segment lost 5 bases, leaving 4 bases of the junction unmatched. CDR3 sequence reads: CASSSRDRNTEAFF. The DNA for the CDR3 is TGTGCCAGTAGTTCCCGGGACAGGAACACTGAAGCTTTCTTT.

CDR3 in amino acids: CASSVGTGGFTEAFF. The CDR3 coding sequence is TGTGCCAGCAGCGTAGGGACAGGGGGCTTCACTGAAGCTTTCTTT. The rearrangement joins TRBV9 to TRBJ1-1, with 11 bases identical to TRBD1. Germline lookup yields CDR1 SGDLS and CDR2 YYNGEE. The CDR3 consists of 15 residues. Unmatched junction bases numbered 2, after V lost 0 bases and J lost 4 bases.

On this clone: A much larger clone lies one base from this, so it may be a read error. This same CDR3 is encoded by further DNA sequences in the sample. The chain uses TRBV18 and TRBJ2-7, with D maybe TRBD2 (6 bases). Per the germline V gene, CDR1 is KGHSH and CDR2 is LQKENI. Deletions cut 1 base from V and 2 bases from J, with 18 bases between. There are 17 residues in the CDR3. CDR3 in DNA: TGTGCCAGCTCACCACGACGAGGCGCGGGGCTAACCTACGAGCAGTACTTC. Encoded protein: CASSPRRGAGLTYEQYF.

This sequence joins TRBV28 and TRBJ1-2; no firm D call. The V and J ends lost 3 bases and 8 bases respectively, with 10 bases between them. The CDR3 extends over 12 amino acids. Per germline, CDR1 MDHEN and CDR2 SYDVKM. The CDR3 reads CASSFSRRGYTF. CDR3 DNA: TGTGCCAGCAGTTTCAGCCGGCGGGGCTACACCTTC.

This clone was observed at least ten times. The DNA of the CDR3 is TGTGCCAGCAGCTTTTTCTCCGCGGACAGGGGTGAAAAACTGTTTTTT. Translation gives CASSFFSADRGEKLFF. This chain joins TRBV5-6 and TRBJ1-4, with 9 bases lining up with TRBD1. Germline trimming cut 2 bases from V and 7 bases from J; bases unmatched to any gene: 9. CDR1 SGHDT and CDR2 YYEEEE come from the germline V gene. This CDR3 is 16 amino acids long.

V is TRBV18 and J is TRBJ2-2; weak D call: TRBD1 (6 bases). Per the germline V gene, CDR1 is KGHSH and CDR2 is LQKENI. V lost 2 bases, J lost 5 bases, and 12 bases lay in between. This CDR3 is 15 amino acids long. The CDR3 protein is CASSPERTATGELFF. Here the CDR3 DNA reads TGTGCCAGCTCACCAGAAAGGACAGCAACCGGGGAGCTGTTTTTT.

The gene calls are TRBV18 and TRBJ2-5, with 9 nucleotides matching TRBD2. Trimming cost V 6 bases and J 1 base; bases outside gene matches: 3. Looked up from germline, CDR1 is KGHSH and CDR2 is LQKENI. The CDR3 length is 14 residues. The CDR3 sequence is CASSASGIQETQYF. CDR3 bases: TGTGCCAGCTCGGCTAGCGGGATCCAAGAGACCCAGTACTTC.

The chain is built from TRBV10-3 and TRBJ2-7; TRBD2 matches 7 bases. CDR1 and CDR2 from the germline V gene are ENHRY and SYGVKD. The CDR3 spans 13 residues. J was trimmed by 0 bases and V by 10 bases; bases with no gene match: 6. The CDR3 DNA sequence: TGTGCCAGCCGGGACTATGACTCCTACGAGCAGTACTTC. Translation: CASRDYDSYEQYF.

As to this clone: With only one base between it and a far larger clone, this is likely a read error. Additional DNA sequences in this sample encode the identical CDR3. V usage is TRBV29-1 and J usage is TRBJ1-1; D possibly corresponds to TRBD1 (5 bases). The germline V gene encodes CDR1 SQVTM and CDR2 ANQGSEA. The CDR3 is 15 residues long. V gave up 7 bases and J gave up 0 bases, with 18 bases separating them. The CDR3 region has the DNA TGCAGCGCTGGGGCTGGTTGGGGAATGAACACTGAAGCTTTCTTT. Protein sequence: CSAGAGWGMNTEAFF. Together with reference TRBV29-1 and TRBJ1-1, the CDR3 gives the full variable domain: SAVISQKPSRDICQRGTSLTIQCQVDSQVTMMFWYRQQPGQSLTLIATANQGSEATYESGFVIDKFPISRPNLTFSTLTVSNMSPEDSSIYLCSAGAGWGMNTEAFFGQGTRLTVV.

The chain couples TRBV7-8 to TRBJ2-2; D possibly uses TRBD1 or TRBD2 (5 bases each). V was shortened by 3 bases and J by 8 bases, with 19 bases between the two germline ends. Germline CDR1 is SGHVS and CDR2 is FQNEAQ. The CDR3 totals 16 residues. The CDR3 spells CASSFYRRNPPGELFF. CDR3 in DNA: TGTGCCAGCAGCTTTTACAGGAGGAACCCGCCTGGGGAGCTGTTTTTT.

The V gene is TRBV11-2, the J gene TRBJ2-7, with 16 bases matching TRBD2. V trimming: 5 bases; J trimming: 11 bases; junction bases outside the gene matches: 3. The CDR3 covers 13 residues. Germline V gene sequence: CDR1 SGHAT, CDR2 FQNNGV. This CDR3 reads CASSPGLAGGKYF. In nucleotides, the CDR3 is TGTGCCAGCAGCCCGGGACTAGCGGGAGGGAAGTACTTC.

V is TRBV28 and J is TRBJ2-1, with D perhaps matching TRBD1 (6 bases). V lost 7 bases to trimming and J lost 0 bases, with 13 bases between them. CDR3 length: 15 residues. Germline CDR1 reads MDHEN; CDR2 reads SYDVKM. In DNA form, the CDR3 reads TGTGCCAGCACCTCGGGACACAGCTCCTACAATGAGCAGTTCTTC. It translates to CASTSGHSSYNEQFF.

The chain carries TRBV7-2 and TRBJ1-2, with 10 bases aligning to TRBD1. V shed 4 bases, J shed 5 bases, and the junction held 4 bases outside the gene matches. The CDR3 contains 14 residues. The germline V gene encodes CDR1 SGHTA and CDR2 FQGNSA. CDR3 in DNA: TGTGCCAGCAGCTCCCCGGGACAGGGGTATGGCTACACCTTC. This sequence encodes CASSSPGQGYGYTF.

The chain joins TRBV5-4 to TRBJ2-4, with D possibly matching TRBD1 (6 bases). Germline CDR1 and CDR2: SGHNT and YYREEE (reference sequence). Trimming shortened V by 6 bases and J by 8 bases, and 21 bases separated the two germline ends. CDR3 length: 15 residues. The CDR3 loop is CASTMGVGRTDIQYF. The DNA of the CDR3 is TGTGCCAGCACTATGGGTGTCGGCAGGACAGACATTCAGTACTTC. Drawing the rest from reference TRBV5-4 and TRBJ2-4, the complete variable domain is ETGVTQSPTHLIKTRGQQVTLRCSSQSGHNTVSWYQQALGQGPQFIFQYYREEENGRGNFPPRFSGLQFPNYSSELNVNALELDDSALYLCASTMGVGRTDIQYFGAGTRLSVL.

Turning to this clone: One base away lies a much larger clone, so this may be a sequencing read error. The same CDR3 also results from other DNA sequences found in this sample. V is TRBV18 and J is TRBJ2-2; 9 bases align to TRBD2. This CDR3 contains 18 residues. Germline values: CDR1 KGHSH, CDR2 LQKENI. The CDR3 reads CASSPTQVAGVGTGELFF. The CDR3 DNA reads as TGTGCCAGCTCTCCCACACAAGTAGCGGGAGTAGGAACCGGGGAGCTGTTCTTT.

This clone was recorded only once. The genes are TRBV11-2 and TRBJ2-7, with D perhaps assigned TRBD1 or TRBD2 (5 bases each). This CDR3 is 16 amino acids long. Trimming pared 5 bases from V and 2 bases from J, leaving 19 bases between. Germline CDR1 SGHAT, CDR2 FQNNGV. The CDR3 is CASSPKDDWDAYEQYF. The CDR3 bases are TGTGCCAGCAGCCCAAAGGACGACTGGGACGCCTACGAGCAGTACTTC.

A remark on this clone: A far larger clone is a single base away, which makes a read error likely. J is TRBJ1-2 and V is TRBV2; D perhaps matches TRBD1 (5 bases). The CDR3 consists of 12 residues. The V gene lost 7 bases and the J gene lost 6 bases, with 12 bases spanning the gap. Germline V CDR1 and CDR2: SNHLY, FYNNEI. This chain's CDR3 is CASMGQVDGYTF. In DNA form, the CDR3 reads TGTGCCAGCATGGGGCAGGTTGATGGCTACACCTTC.